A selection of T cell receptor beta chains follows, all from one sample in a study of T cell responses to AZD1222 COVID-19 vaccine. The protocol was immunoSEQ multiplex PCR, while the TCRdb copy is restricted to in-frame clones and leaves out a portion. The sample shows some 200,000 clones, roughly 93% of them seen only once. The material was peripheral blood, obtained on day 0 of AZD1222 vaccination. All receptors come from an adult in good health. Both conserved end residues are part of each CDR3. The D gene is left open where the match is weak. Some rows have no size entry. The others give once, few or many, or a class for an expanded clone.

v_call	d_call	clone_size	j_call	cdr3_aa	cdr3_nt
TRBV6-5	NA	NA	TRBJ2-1	CASSPRGARVDEQFF	TGTGCCAGCAGTCCTCGGGGGGCGCGGGTCGATGAGCAGTTCTTC
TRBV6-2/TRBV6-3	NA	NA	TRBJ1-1	CASSYMNTEAFF	TGTGCCAGCAGTTATATGAACACTGAAGCTTTCTTT
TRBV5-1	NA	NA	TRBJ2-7	CASSLTRDRSSYEQYF	TGCGCCAGCAGCCTGACTAGGGATCGAAGCTCCTACGAGCAGTACTTC
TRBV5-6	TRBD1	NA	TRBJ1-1	CASSRDRGLVGTEAFF	TGTGCCAGCAGCCGGGACAGGGGGCTGGTAGGAACTGAAGCTTTCTTT
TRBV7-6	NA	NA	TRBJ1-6	CASSLERGNNSPLHF	TGTGCCAGCAGCCTAGAGAGGGGAAATAATTCACCCCTCCACTTT
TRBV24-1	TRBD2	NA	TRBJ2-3	CATSDPGLAGDTQYF	TGTGCCACCAGTGACCCGGGACTAGCGGGAGATACGCAGTATTTT
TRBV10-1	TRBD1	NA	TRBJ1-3	CASSQTKRTGLSGNTIYF	TGCGCCAGCAGTCAGACCAAGAGGACAGGACTCTCTGGAAACACCATATATTTT
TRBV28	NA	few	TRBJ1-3	CASRSGGSPLGNTIYF	TGTGCCAGCAGGTCGGGGGGTAGTCCCCTAGGAAACACCATATATTTT
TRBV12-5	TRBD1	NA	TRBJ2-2	CASGLVRTGVFFSPPGELFF	TGTGCTAGTGGTTTGGTACGGACAGGGGTGTTCTTCTCCCCCCCCGGGGAGCTGTTTTTT
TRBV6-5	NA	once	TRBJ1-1	CASSYSRARNTEAFF	TGTGCCAGCAGTTACTCGAGGGCAAGAAACACTGAAGCTTTCTTT
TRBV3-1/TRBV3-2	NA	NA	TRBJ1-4	CASSRGRGYDEKLFF	TGTGCCAGCAGTCGGGGGAGGGGATACGATGAAAAACTGTTTTTT
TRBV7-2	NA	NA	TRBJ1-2	CASSLRVDSGYTF	TGTGCCAGCAGCTTAAGGGTGGACTCTGGCTACACCTTC
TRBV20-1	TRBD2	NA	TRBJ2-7	CSASDPGLAGYEQYF	TGCAGTGCTAGTGACCCGGGACTAGCAGGGTACGAGCAGTACTTC
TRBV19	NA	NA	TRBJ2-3	CASSINTKDTQYF	TGTGCCAGTAGTATAAACACAAAGGATACGCAGTATTTT
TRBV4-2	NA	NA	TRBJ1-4	CASSQDPSHNEKLFF	TGTGCCAGCAGCCAAGATCCGTCCCACAATGAAAAACTGTTTTTT
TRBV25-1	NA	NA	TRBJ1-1	CASTETEYDTEAFF	TGTGCCAGCACCGAAACGGAATACGACACTGAAGCTTTCTTT
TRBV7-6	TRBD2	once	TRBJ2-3	CASSSGLASPPKDTQYF	TGTGCCAGCAGCTCAGGACTAGCATCCCCTCCGAAGGATACGCAGTATTTT
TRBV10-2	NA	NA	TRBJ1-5	CASSELPGSQHF	TGCGCCAGCAGTGAGCTCCCTGGATCCCAGCATTTT
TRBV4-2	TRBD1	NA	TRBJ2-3	CASSPGQGDADTQYF	TGTGCCAGCAGCCCGGGACAGGGGGACGCAGATACGCAGTATTTT
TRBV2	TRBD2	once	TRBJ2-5	CASRGGIIAGLETQYF	TGTGCCAGCCGAGGGGGGATTATAGCGGGGTTAGAGACCCAGTACTTC
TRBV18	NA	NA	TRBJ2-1	CASSPRISPSYNEQFF	TGTGCCAGCTCACCTCGCATCAGCCCCTCCTACAATGAGCAGTTCTTC
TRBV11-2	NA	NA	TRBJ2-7	CASSLETFDEKEQYF	TGTGCCAGCAGCTTAGAGACCTTCGATGAAAAAGAGCAGTACTTC
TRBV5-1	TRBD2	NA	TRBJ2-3	CASSWNGLAGGTDTQYF	TGCGCCAGCAGCTGGAATGGACTAGCGGGTGGCACAGATACGCAGTATTTT
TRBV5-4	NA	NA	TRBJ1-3	CASSSGGGRSGNTIYF	TGTGCCAGCAGCTCGGGCGGGGGACGCTCTGGAAACACCATATATTTT
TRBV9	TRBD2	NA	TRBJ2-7	CASSVLAGPTYEQYF	TGTGCCAGCAGCGTTTTAGCGGGCCCCACCTACGAGCAGTACTTC
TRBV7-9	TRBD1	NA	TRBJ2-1	CASSLGQGLNEQFF	TGTGCCAGCAGCTTAGGACAGGGCTTGAATGAGCAGTTCTTC
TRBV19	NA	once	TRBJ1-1	CASSIARLSVNTEAFF	TGTGCCAGTAGTATAGCACGCCTATCAGTGAACACTGAAGCTTTCTTT
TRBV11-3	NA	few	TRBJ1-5	CASSFTLEVVAQPQHF	TGTGCCAGCAGCTTCACCCTGGAGGTGGTGGCTCAGCCCCAGCATTTT
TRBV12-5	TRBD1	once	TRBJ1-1	CASGLGTGGTEAFF	TGTGCTAGTGGCCTCGGGACAGGGGGCACTGAAGCTTTCTTT
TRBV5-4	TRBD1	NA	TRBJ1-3	CASSSRTGASGNTIYF	TGTGCCAGCAGCTCACGGACAGGGGCCTCTGGAAACACCATATATTTT
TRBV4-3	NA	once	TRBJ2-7	CASSQTGYTYEQYF	TGCGCCAGCAGCCAAACGGGATATACTTACGAGCAGTACTTC
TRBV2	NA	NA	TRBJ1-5	CASKGEGQPQHF	TGTGCCAGCAAAGGGGAAGGTCAGCCCCAGCATTTT
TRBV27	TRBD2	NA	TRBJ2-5	CASSLLSSGRETQYF	TGTGCCAGCAGTTTATTAAGTAGCGGGAGAGAGACCCAGTACTTC
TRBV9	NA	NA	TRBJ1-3	CASSVGSGAATQLSGNTIYF	TGTGCCAGCAGCGTAGGATCCGGGGCGGCTACCCAACTCTCTGGAAACACCATATATTTT
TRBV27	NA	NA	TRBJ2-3	CASSLLTVDTQYF	TGTGCCAGCAGTTTATTGACAGTGGATACGCAGTATTTT
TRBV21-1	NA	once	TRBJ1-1	CASSNGAGAVTEAFF	TGTGCCAGCAGCAACGGAGCAGGGGCCGTCACTGAAGCTTTCTTT
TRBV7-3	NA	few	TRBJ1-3	CASSLRGGSGNTIYF	TGTGCCAGCAGCTTACGGGGGGGCTCTGGAAACACCATATATTTT
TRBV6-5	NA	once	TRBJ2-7	CASSSSGAGNSYEQYF	TGTGCCAGCAGTTCATCAGGGGCAGGGAACTCCTACGAGCAGTACTTC
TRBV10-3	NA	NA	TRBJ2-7	CAISVSDYEQYF	TGTGCCATCAGTGTATCGGACTACGAGCAGTACTTC
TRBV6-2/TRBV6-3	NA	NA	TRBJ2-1	CASSYSPPGGVYNEQFF	TGTGCCAGCAGTTACTCGCCCCCCGGTGGAGTCTACAATGAGCAGTTCTTC
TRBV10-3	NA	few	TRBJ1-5	CAISESVGPGDNQPQHF	TGTGCCATCAGTGAGAGTGTAGGTCCAGGGGACAATCAGCCCCAGCATTTT
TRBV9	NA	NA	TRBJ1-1	CASSSGLNTEAFF	TGTGCCAGCAGCTCAGGACTGAACACTGAAGCTTTCTTT
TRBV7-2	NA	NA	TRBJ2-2	CASSRRDILSGELFF	TGTGCCAGCAGCCGGAGGGACATTCTCAGCGGGGAGCTGTTTTTT
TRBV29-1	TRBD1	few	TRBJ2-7	CSVGGTGGYEQYF	TGCAGCGTTGGGGGGACAGGGGGGTACGAGCAGTACTTC
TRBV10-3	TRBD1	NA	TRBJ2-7	CAIRETGYEQYF	TGTGCCATCAGGGAGACAGGGTACGAGCAGTACTTC
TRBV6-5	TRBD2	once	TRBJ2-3	CASSYSGGGATDTQYF	TGTGCCAGCAGTTACTCTGGGGGGGGAGCCACAGATACGCAGTATTTT
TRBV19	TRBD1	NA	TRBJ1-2	CVSSYGTAYGYTF	TGTGTCAGTAGTTACGGGACAGCCTATGGCTACACCTTC
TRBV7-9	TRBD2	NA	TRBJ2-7	CASSSLAGGRYEQYF	TGTGCCAGCAGCTCCCTAGCGGGGGGTCGCTACGAGCAGTACTTC
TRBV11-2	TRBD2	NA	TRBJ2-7	CASSRGGPSGSYEQYF	TGTGCCAGCAGCCGGGGGGGGCCTAGCGGGAGCTACGAGCAGTACTTC
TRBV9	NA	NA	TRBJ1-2	CASSVGRGTYGYTF	TGTGCCAGCAGCGTAGGGAGGGGGACCTATGGCTACACCTTC
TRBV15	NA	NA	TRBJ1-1	CATSRATLLYTEAFF	TGTGCCACCAGCAGAGCCACCTTACTCTACACTGAAGCTTTCTTT
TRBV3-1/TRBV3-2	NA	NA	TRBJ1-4	CATREDSGNEKLFF	TGTGCCACCAGGGAGGACAGTGGGAATGAAAAACTGTTTTTT
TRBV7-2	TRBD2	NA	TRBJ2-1	CASSLEAGGPPYNEQFF	TGTGCCAGCAGCTTGGAAGCGGGGGGGCCTCCCTACAATGAGCAGTTCTTC